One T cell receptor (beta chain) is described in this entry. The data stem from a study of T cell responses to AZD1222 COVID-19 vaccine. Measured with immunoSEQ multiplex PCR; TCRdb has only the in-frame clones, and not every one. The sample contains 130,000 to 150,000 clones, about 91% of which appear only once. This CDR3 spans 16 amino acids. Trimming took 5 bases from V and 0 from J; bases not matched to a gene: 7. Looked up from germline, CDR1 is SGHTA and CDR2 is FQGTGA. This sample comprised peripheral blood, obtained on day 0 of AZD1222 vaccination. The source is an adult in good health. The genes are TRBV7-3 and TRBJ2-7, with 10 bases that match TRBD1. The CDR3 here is CASSGWDRGSSYEQYF. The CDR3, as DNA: TGTGCCAGCAGCGGATGGGACAGGGGCTCCTCCTACGAGCAGTACTTC.